This is a list of T cell receptor beta chains from one sample in a study of cytomegalovirus exposure and HLA in healthy donors. Using immunoSEQ multiplex PCR, the repertoire was profiled, and TCRdb retains in-frame clones only, with some absent. The sample has about 160,000 clones, around 77% seen once. What was sequenced was PBMCs. Receptors originate from a man aged 55 to 70 in good health and CMV-seronegative. Each CDR3 is given with its conserved first and last residue. The D gene is left open where the match is weak. Only part of the rows carry a size: once, few, many, or a class if the clone is expanded.

size | J | D | V | DNA | CDR3
. | TRBJ2-7 | TRBD1 | TRBV5-1 | TGCGCCAGCAGCAACGGGACAGTAAATTACGAGCAGTACTTC | CASSNGTVNYEQYF
. | TRBJ1-5 | . | TRBV7-4 | TGTGCCAGCAGCTTAGGAGCGGGTTTTTTAGCCCAGCATTTT | CASSLGAGFLAQHF
. | TRBJ1-3 | . | TRBV5-1 | TGCGCCAGCAGCTTGGATGGGCCAGGGGCTGGAAACACCATATATTTT | CASSLDGPGAGNTIYF
. | TRBJ2-1 | TRBD2 | TRBV29-1 | TGCAGCGCATCGACTAGCGGGTCCTCCTACAATGAGCAGTTCTTC | CSASTSGSSYNEQFF
. | TRBJ1-1 | TRBD1 | TRBV29-1 | TGCAGCGTTGAAGATTACCAACCCGGGACAGGCGATTTGATGAACACTGAAGCTTTCTTT | CSVEDYQPGTGDLMNTEAFF
few | TRBJ2-5 | . | TRBV7-2 | TGTGCCAGCTCAGCTTTCGGGGTTCAAGAGACCCAGTACTTC | CASSAFGVQETQYF
. | TRBJ2-3 | TRBD2 | TRBV6-5 | TGTGCCAGCAGCCAGACTAGCGGGCCCACAGATACGCAGTATTTT | CASSQTSGPTDTQYF
. | TRBJ2-7 | TRBD2 | TRBV6-5 | TGTGCCAGCAGTTACTCGTCTAGCGGGGGGGAATACGAGCAGTACTTC | CASSYSSSGGEYEQYF
. | TRBJ2-7 | TRBD1 | TRBV10-3 | TGTGCCATCGGGGAGGGGCTGGCGGGACAGGGGGCAAAGGAGCAGTACTTC | CAIGEGLAGQGAKEQYF
. | TRBJ2-2 | TRBD2 | TRBV7-7 | TGTGCCAGCAGCCCCGTCGGGACTACCACCGGGGAGCTGTTTTTT | CASSPVGTTTGELFF
. | TRBJ1-6 | . | TRBV6-5 | TGTGCCAGTTGCCGGGGGGCGGGTAATTCACCCCTCCACTTT | CASCRGAGNSPLHF
. | TRBJ1-1 | TRBD1 | TRBV29-1 | TGCAGGGTGGTCGTCGGGACAGCGAACACTGAAGCTTTCTTT | CRVVVGTANTEAFF
few | TRBJ1-6 | . | TRBV27 | TGTGCCAGCAGTTTAAGCAGAGCGTCGAATTCACCCCTCCACTTT | CASSLSRASNSPLHF
. | TRBJ1-1 | . | TRBV28 | TGTGCCAGCAGTCCCCCTACGGGGGGGGGAGCTTTCTTT | CASSPPTGGGAFF
. | TRBJ2-7 | TRBD1 | TRBV6-1 | TGTGCCAGCAAACTCCGGGACAGATCCTACGAGCAGTACTTC | CASKLRDRSYEQYF
. | TRBJ2-3 | . | TRBV5-4 | TGTGCCAGCAGCTCAGGAACAGATACGCAGTATTTT | CASSSGTDTQYF
. | TRBJ1-3 | TRBD1 | TRBV5-4 | TGTGCCAGCAGCTTCGGACAGGGCCTCTCTGGAAACACCATATATTTT | CASSFGQGLSGNTIYF
once | TRBJ2-5 | . | TRBV5-4 | TGTGCCAGCAGTGTTTACCGGGGGGCAAAGACCCAGTACTTC | CASSVYRGAKTQYF
. | TRBJ1-5 | . | TRBV30 | TGTGCCTGGAGTGGGGGGCGCGAGGGGCCCCAGCATTTT | CAWSGGREGPQHF
. | TRBJ2-2 | TRBD2 | TRBV7-3 | TGTGCCAGCAGCTCGCGGACTAGCGTACTGAACACCGGGGAGCTGTTTTTT | CASSSRTSVLNTGELFF
. | TRBJ2-7 | . | TRBV28 | TGTGCCAGCAGTTTCCAGGACACCTACGAGCAGTACTTC | CASSFQDTYEQYF
few | TRBJ2-7 | . | TRBV28 | TGTGCCAGCCATGGCGAAACCTCTGGAAACTACGAGCAGTACTTC | CASHGETSGNYEQYF
few | TRBJ2-3 | . | TRBV10-3 | TGTGCCATCAGTGCCTCCTTAGATACGCAGTATTTT | CAISASLDTQYF
. | TRBJ2-7 | . | TRBV7-9 | TGTGCCAGCAGTCTCGGCTCACCCGGGGGTACCGAGCAGTACTTC | CASSLGSPGGTEQYF
. | TRBJ2-6 | . | TRBV28 | TGTGCCAGCAGTCGCAGCTCTGGGGCCAACGTCCTGACTTTC | CASSRSSGANVLTF
. | TRBJ2-2 | TRBD1 | TRBV2 | TGTGCCAGCACTTACAGGGGTTGGGACACCGGGGAGCTGTTTTTT | CASTYRGWDTGELFF
. | TRBJ2-7 | TRBD1 | TRBV4-1 | TGCGCCAGCAGCAAAGCCGGGACAGGTATCTACGAGCAGTACTTC | CASSKAGTGIYEQYF
. | TRBJ2-5 | . | TRBV5-5 | TGTGCCAGCAGCTTGCCGGGACAAAAAGAGACCCAGTACTTC | CASSLPGQKETQYF
. | TRBJ2-7 | TRBD2 | TRBV19 | TGTGCCAGTAGGAAGAGGACTAGCGGGAGTTCGACCTACGAGCAGTACTTC | CASRKRTSGSSTYEQYF
. | TRBJ2-7 | TRBD1 | TRBV19 | TGTGCCAGTAGTCCCTGGGGACAGGGGGTGTACGAGCAGTACTTC | CASSPWGQGVYEQYF
. | TRBJ2-7 | . | TRBV11-2 | TGTGCCAGCAGCTTAGTGCGGCTCTACGAGCAGTACTTC | CASSLVRLYEQYF
. | TRBJ2-3 | TRBD2 | TRBV5-4 | TGTGCCAGCAGCTCCCCTCCAGCGGGGTACACAGATACGCAGTATTTT | CASSSPPAGYTDTQYF
. | TRBJ2-5 | . | TRBV29-1 | TGCAGCGTTGACCCCACAGGAGTTCAAGAGACCCAGTACTTC | CSVDPTGVQETQYF
once | TRBJ2-7 | . | TRBV18 | TGTGCCAGCTCACCAGGGACACAGCACTACGAGCAGTACTTC | CASSPGTQHYEQYF
. | TRBJ2-7 | TRBD1 | TRBV7-9 | TGTGCCAGCAGCGTCCAGACAGGGTCCTACGAGCAGTACTTC | CASSVQTGSYEQYF
. | TRBJ1-5 | . | TRBV2 | TGTGCCAGCAGGGACAGTCTCGGGAATAGCAATCAGCCCCAGCATTTT | CASRDSLGNSNQPQHF
. | TRBJ2-3 | TRBD1 | TRBV27 | TGTGCCAGCAGTCCAGGGACAGGGCACAGCACAGATACGCAGTATTTT | CASSPGTGHSTDTQYF
. | TRBJ1-4 | TRBD1 | TRBV25-1 | TGTGCCAGCAGTGACTCCCCGGGACAGGTGAATGAAAAACTGTTTTTT | CASSDSPGQVNEKLFF
. | TRBJ1-1 | . | TRBV4-1 | TGCGCCAGCAGCCAGCGGGGCGGCCTCGACATGAACACTGAAGCTTTCTTT | CASSQRGGLDMNTEAFF
. | TRBJ2-1 | TRBD1 | TRBV5-4 | TGTGCCAGCAGCTTGCGGACAGGGAGGAGTGAGCAGTTCTTC | CASSLRTGRSEQFF
. | TRBJ2-5 | . | TRBV6-6 | TGTGCCAGCAGTTACCGGGGCCAAGAGACCCAGTACTTC | CASSYRGQETQYF
once | TRBJ2-7 | TRBD1 | TRBV11-2 | TGTGCCAGCAGCACTCAAACGACAGGGGCCACCTACGAGCAGTACTTC | CASSTQTTGATYEQYF
. | TRBJ1-4 | TRBD1 | TRBV9 | TGTGCCAGCAGCGCCCACGGGACAGGGAATGTTGCAACTAATGAAAAACTGTTTTTT | CASSAHGTGNVATNEKLFF
once | TRBJ2-5 | TRBD2 | TRBV7-9 | TGTTCCAGCAGCTTAGTACTAGCGGGAGGGCGTTGGGAGACCCAGTACTTC | CSSSLVLAGGRWETQYF
. | TRBJ2-3 | TRBD2 | TRBV10-1 | TGCGCCAGCAGTGACTCCGGGACTAGCCCTCTGGATACGCAGTATTTT | CASSDSGTSPLDTQYF
. | TRBJ1-2 | . | TRBV30 | TGTGCCTGGAGTGTCGGTATGGGGGGATGGGGCTATGGCTACACCTTC | CAWSVGMGGWGYGYTF
. | TRBJ2-1 | TRBD2 | TRBV5-1 | TGCGCCAGCAGCACCGGACTAGCGGCAAGTTCTGAGCAGTTCTTC | CASSTGLAASSEQFF
. | TRBJ2-2 | TRBD2 | TRBV5-1 | TGCGCCAGCAGCTTACGGAGCGGGGGAAATTCCGGGGAGCTGTTTTTT | CASSLRSGGNSGELFF
. | TRBJ2-3 | . | TRBV5-8 | TGTGCCAGCAGCCCCGTAAGGGGGACAGATACGCAGTATTTT | CASSPVRGTDTQYF
. | TRBJ1-1 | . | TRBV7-8 | TGTGCCAGCAGCTATTTACAGGGTGAGAGTTTGAACACTGAAGCTTTCTTT | CASSYLQGESLNTEAFF
. | TRBJ2-7 | . | TRBV9 | TGTGCCAGCAGCGCGGAGGGGGGGGCCGACGAGCAGTACTTC | CASSAEGGADEQYF
few | TRBJ2-3 | . | TRBV19 | TGTGCCAGTAGTTCCCGGGTCAGCACAGATACGCAGTATTTT | CASSSRVSTDTQYF
. | TRBJ2-1 | TRBD2 | TRBV10-3 | TGTGCCGATTTAGTCGCGGGGGAGGGAGGGAACTACAATGAGCAGTTCTTC | CADLVAGEGGNYNEQFF
. | TRBJ2-3 | TRBD2 | TRBV28 | TGTGCCAGCCTAATAGCGGGCTCCACAGATACGCAGTATTTT | CASLIAGSTDTQYF
. | TRBJ2-7 | . | TRBV7-9 | TGTGCCAGCAGCACTTCATCAGGGATCGTCGAGCAGTACTTC | CASSTSSGIVEQYF
. | TRBJ2-5 | . | TRBV7-2 | TGTGCCAGCACTCCGACGCGGGGGCCCCAAGAGACCCAGTACTTC | CASTPTRGPQETQYF
once | TRBJ2-7 | TRBD1 | TRBV10-3 | TGTGCCATCAGTAACAGGGGTTACGAGCAGTACTTC | CAISNRGYEQYF
once | TRBJ2-1 | TRBD1 | TRBV6-5 | TGTGCCAGCAGTTACTACACAGGGGTCGGTGGTGAGCAGTTCTTC | CASSYYTGVGGEQFF
few | TRBJ2-1 | TRBD2 | TRBV6-6 | TGTGCCAGCAGTTGGGGCGGGAGAGGATCCTACAATGAGCAGTTCTTC | CASSWGGRGSYNEQFF